Listed below are T cell receptor beta chains from one sample, sequenced in a study of cytomegalovirus exposure and HLA in healthy donors. Sequencing used immunoSEQ multiplex PCR; TCRdb keeps in-frame clones, though not all of them. The data show tens of thousands of clones, approximately 93% seen once. Material: PBMCs. The receptors were gathered from a man aged 18 to 30 in good health and CMV-seropositive. CDR3s include the opening cysteine and the closing phenylalanine or tryptophan. A D gene is named only where the DNA matches it firmly.

cdr3_aa cdr3_nt j_call d_call v_call
CASSFGAGGVDTQYF TGTGCCAGCAGTTTTGGAGCGGGTGGGGTAGATACGCAGTATTTT TRBJ2-3 NA TRBV27
CASSPGQENTEAFF TGTGCCAGCAGCCCCGGACAGGAGAACACTGAAGCTTTCTTT TRBJ1-1 TRBD1 TRBV7-6
CASSLKRERNNEQFF TGTGCCAGCAGCTTGAAGCGGGAGCGGAACAATGAGCAGTTCTTC TRBJ2-1 TRBD2 TRBV5-4
CASGQGYEQYF TGTGCCAGCGGACAGGGGTACGAGCAGTACTTC TRBJ2-7 TRBD1 TRBV11-2
CASSLSGVNQETQYF TGCGCCAGCAGCTTGAGCGGGGTGAACCAAGAGACCCAGTACTTC TRBJ2-5 TRBD2 TRBV5-1
CASSQVRRTGGTDTQYF TGCGCCAGCAGCCAAGTCCGGAGGACGGGGGGCACAGATACGCAGTATTTT TRBJ2-3 NA TRBV4-1
CASRKGQGWGSNQPQHF TGTGCCAGCAGAAAAGGGCAGGGATGGGGTAGCAATCAGCCCCAGCATTTT TRBJ1-5 NA TRBV7-9
CASSLNQPQHF TGTGCCAGCAGTTTAAATCAGCCCCAGCATTTT TRBJ1-5 NA TRBV2
CASSQGASGGAGEQFF TGTGCCAGCAGCCAAGGGGCTAGCGGGGGGGCGGGGGAGCAGTTCTTC TRBJ2-1 TRBD2 TRBV4-2
CSVLAGGPTDTQYF TGCAGCGTTCTAGCGGGGGGGCCTACAGATACGCAGTATTTT TRBJ2-3 TRBD2 TRBV29-1
CASSQDRLDREMLEQYF TGCGCCAGCAGCCAAGATCGCCTGGACAGGGAGATGTTGGAGCAGTACTTC TRBJ2-7 TRBD1 TRBV4-1
CASSSAGGPSGELFF TGCGCCAGCAGTTCAGCGGGAGGGCCCTCCGGGGAGCTGTTTTTT TRBJ2-2 TRBD2 TRBV10-1
CASSPWGMEVPQHF TGTGCCAGTAGTCCTTGGGGAATGGAGGTGCCCCAGCATTTT TRBJ1-5 NA TRBV19
CASSPSLPGETQYF TGTGCCAGCAGCCCAAGTCTCCCGGGGGAGACCCAGTACTTC TRBJ2-5 NA TRBV9
CASSLSLTVSGNTIYF TGTGCCAGCAGTTTATCCCTGACAGTGTCTGGAAACACCATATATTTT TRBJ1-3 NA TRBV28
CASSFVAGIAYEQYF TGTGCCAGCAGCTTTGTAGCGGGAATAGCCTACGAGCAGTACTTC TRBJ2-7 NA TRBV12-1
CASSPLEGGLGYTF TGTGCCAGCAGCCCCCTGGAGGGTGGTTTGGGCTACACCTTC TRBJ1-2 NA TRBV6-1
CASSALFGQGIAGYTF TGTGCCAGCAGCGCACTCTTCGGACAGGGCATAGCAGGCTACACCTTC TRBJ1-2 TRBD1 TRBV9
CASSPVPDTLAKNIQYF TGTGCCAGCTCACCGGTCCCGGACACCTTAGCCAAAAACATTCAGTACTTC TRBJ2-4 NA TRBV18
CASSLGDFSNQPQHF TGCGCCAGCAGCCTTGGGGACTTTAGCAATCAGCCCCAGCATTTT TRBJ1-5 NA TRBV5-1
CASGLSGGQPQHF TGTGCTAGTGGTTTGTCCGGAGGTCAGCCCCAGCATTTT TRBJ1-5 NA TRBV12-5
CASSQRVNTQYF TGTGCCAGCAGCCAGAGGGTAAATACGCAGTATTTT TRBJ2-3 NA TRBV11-2
CASSLEGQGRSYNSPLHF TGCGCCAGCAGCTTGGAGGGCCAGGGTCGAAGTTATAATTCACCCCTCCACTTT TRBJ1-6 NA TRBV5-1
CASSYSGQGASQPQHF TGTGCCAGCAGTTACTCGGGACAGGGGGCAAGTCAGCCCCAGCATTTT TRBJ1-5 TRBD1 TRBV6-6